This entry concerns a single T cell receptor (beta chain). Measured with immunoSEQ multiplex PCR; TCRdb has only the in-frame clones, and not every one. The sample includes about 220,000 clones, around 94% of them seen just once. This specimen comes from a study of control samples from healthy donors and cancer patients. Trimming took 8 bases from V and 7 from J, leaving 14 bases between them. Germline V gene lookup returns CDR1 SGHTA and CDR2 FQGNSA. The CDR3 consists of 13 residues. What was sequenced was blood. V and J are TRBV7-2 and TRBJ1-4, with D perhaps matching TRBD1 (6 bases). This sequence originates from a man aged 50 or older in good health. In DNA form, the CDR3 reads TGTGCCAGCCTCAGGGGCTTCGGTGAAAAACTGTTTTTT. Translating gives CASLRGFGEKLFF.